Below are 9 T cell receptor beta chains sequenced from a single sample in a study of Graves' ophthalmopathy and Graves' hyperthyroidism. RNA transcripts yielded amplified TCR beta CDR3 regions. HTBI primers primed a first-round RT-PCR, and a second-round multiplex PCR followed. MiXCR, applied by TCRdb to the multiplex PCR reads, yields one record per CDR3 protein. The sample carries about 740,000 distinct CDR3 sequences, about 44% recorded once. The specimen sequenced was peripheral blood. These receptors originate from an adult man with Graves' ophthalmopathy.

This clonotype was recorded at least ten times. The chain has TRBV6-6 and TRBJ1-5; no clear D gene. The V gene's germline CDR1 is MNHNY and CDR2 SVGAGI (reference sequence). CDR3 size: 15 residues. With 0 bases removed from V and 0 bases from J, the gap between germline ends came to 6 bases. The CDR3 sequence is CASSYSRDSNQPQHF. In nucleotides, the CDR3 is TGTGCCAGCAGTTACTCCCGGGATAGCAATCAGCCCCAGCATTTT.

This clonotype showed up just a few times. The chain joins TRBV7-9 to TRBJ2-7, with a weak D call TRBD1 (6 bases). From germline, CDR1 is SEHNR and CDR2 FQNEAQ (reference sequence). V was shortened by 3 bases and J by 7 bases, with 19 bases between the two germline ends. The CDR3 is made up of 15 amino acids. The CDR3 here is CASSLVQGPTREQYF. The CDR3 bases are TGTGCCAGCAGCTTGGTACAGGGTCCTACTAGGGAGCAGTACTTC.

The chain carries TRBV6-2 or TRBV6-3 and TRBJ1-1; D is ambiguous. Germline CDR1 is MNHEY and CDR2 is SVGEGT. The CDR3 runs 15 residues. Trimming removed 3 bases from V and 1 base from J, with 12 bases in between. CDR3 nucleotides: TGTGCCAGCAGTTATGCAGAATTACCGAACACTGAAGCTTTCTTT. It yields the protein CASSYAELPNTEAFF.

This clonotype occurred a few times. J is TRBJ1-2 and V is TRBV11-2; D is unclear. The CDR3 length is 14 residues. Germline loops: CDR1 SGHAT, CDR2 FQNNGV. With 4 bases removed from V and 5 bases from J, the gap between germline ends came to 14 bases. The CDR3 region is CASSSDTPGYGYTF. CDR3 DNA sequence: TGTGCCAGCAGCTCCGACACCCCCGGGTATGGCTACACCTTC.

As to this clonotype: This CDR3 is missing its conserved last phenylalanine or tryptophan, likely due to a read error. The chain joins TRBV5-6 to TRBJ1-2; D is undetermined. V was cut by 3 bases and J by 0 bases, with 9 bases left in between. Looked up from germline, CDR1 is SGHDT and CDR2 is YYEEEE. The CDR3 has 14 amino acids. Written as DNA, the CDR3 is TGTGCCAGCAGCTCCCCGGGGACTAACTATGGCTACACCTCC. The encoded protein is CASSSPGTNYGYTS.

The chain carries TRBV29-1 and TRBJ1-2, with a weak D call TRBD1 (6 bases). Germline assignment: CDR1 SQVTM and CDR2 ANQGSEA. The CDR3 is 14 residues long. V dropped 7 bases and J dropped 4 bases, with 19 bases sitting between them. CDR3 in amino acids: CSAAGAGSGYGYTF. As DNA, the CDR3 is TGCAGCGCAGCGGGGGCTGGGTCCGGCTATGGCTACACCTTC.

At least ten counts were recorded for this clonotype. The chain combines TRBV7-2 with TRBJ2-2; TRBD1 is a possible D gene (5 bases). The CDR3 has 15 amino acids. The V gene lost 1 base and the J gene lost 4 bases, with 10 bases spanning the gap. Germline lookup yields CDR1 SGHTA and CDR2 FQGNSA. The CDR3 DNA reads TGTGCCAGCAGCTTAGGTGGCAGGGCCACCGGGGAGCTGTTTTTT. As protein: CASSLGGRATGELFF.

This clonotype was detected only once. At one end the junction does not follow the germline gene, possibly because of a read error. The chain carries TRBV10-3 and TRBJ2-7, with D maybe TRBD2 (6 bases). The CDR3 consists of 11 residues. Germline values: CDR1 ENHRY, CDR2 SYGVKD. CDR3 coding DNA: TGTGCCGGCAGTGAGGTGGAGGGTGGTTGCTTC. Its translation is CAGSEVEGGCF.

This clonotype was detected ten times or more. The chain links TRBV7-2 to TRBJ1-2; no definite D call. V was cut by 0 bases and J by 4 bases, with 9 bases left in between. In germline, CDR1 is SGHTA, CDR2 FQGNSA. This CDR3 contains 14 residues. CDR3 region: CASSLAMVSYGYTF. In DNA, the CDR3 is TGTGCCAGCAGCTTAGCGATGGTTAGCTATGGCTACACCTTC.